One T cell receptor beta chain is described in this entry. The sample originates from a study of blood T cell repertoires in COVID-19. The CDR3 consists of 13 residues. The V gene lost 4 bases and the J gene lost 2 bases, with 8 bases spanning the gap. In germline, CDR1 is KGHSH, CDR2 LQKENI. The protocol was immunoSEQ multiplex PCR, while the TCRdb copy is restricted to in-frame clones and leaves out a portion. The sample yields about 200,000 clones, 90% to 95% seen once. The V call is TRBV18, the J call TRBJ1-2; weak D call: TRBD1 (6 bases). The receptor was isolated from a man aged 25-45 years with COVID-19, enrolled during active disease. Sequencing was performed on peripheral blood. The CDR3: CASSRDTNYGYTF. For the CDR3, the DNA is TGTGCCAGCTCACGGGACACCAACTATGGCTACACCTTC.